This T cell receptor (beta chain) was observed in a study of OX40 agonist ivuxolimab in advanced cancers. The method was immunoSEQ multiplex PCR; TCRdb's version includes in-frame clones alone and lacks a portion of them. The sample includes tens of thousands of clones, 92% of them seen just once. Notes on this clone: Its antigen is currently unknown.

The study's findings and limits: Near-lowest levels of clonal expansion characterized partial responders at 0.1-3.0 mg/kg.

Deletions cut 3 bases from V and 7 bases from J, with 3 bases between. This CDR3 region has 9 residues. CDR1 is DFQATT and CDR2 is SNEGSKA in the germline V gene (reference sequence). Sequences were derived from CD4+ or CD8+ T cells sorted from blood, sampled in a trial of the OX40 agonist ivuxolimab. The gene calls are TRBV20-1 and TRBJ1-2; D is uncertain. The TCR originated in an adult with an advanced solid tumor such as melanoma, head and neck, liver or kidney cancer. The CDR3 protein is CSASFGYTF. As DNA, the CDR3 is TGCAGTGCTAGTTTTGGCTACACCTTC.